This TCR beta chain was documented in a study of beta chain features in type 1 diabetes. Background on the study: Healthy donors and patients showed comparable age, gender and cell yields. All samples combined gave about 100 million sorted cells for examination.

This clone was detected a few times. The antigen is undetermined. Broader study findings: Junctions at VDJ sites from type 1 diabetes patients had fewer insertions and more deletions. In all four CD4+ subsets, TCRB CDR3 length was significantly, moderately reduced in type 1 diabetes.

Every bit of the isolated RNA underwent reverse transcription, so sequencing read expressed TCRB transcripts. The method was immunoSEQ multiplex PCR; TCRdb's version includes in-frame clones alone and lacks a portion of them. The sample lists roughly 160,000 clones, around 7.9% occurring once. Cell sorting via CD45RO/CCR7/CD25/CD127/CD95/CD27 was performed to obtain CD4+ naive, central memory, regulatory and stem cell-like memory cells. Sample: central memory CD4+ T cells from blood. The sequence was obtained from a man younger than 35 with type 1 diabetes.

For the CDR3, the DNA is TGCGCCAGCAGGCAGACCCTCGGGGGAGGCCCTGAGCAGTTCTTC. Translating gives CASRQTLGGGPEQFF. The chain links TRBV5-1 to TRBJ2-1; possible D gene TRBD2, 6 bases. Germline-derived CDR1 and CDR2 are SGHRS and YFSETQ. V gave up 5 bases and J gave up 9 bases, with 21 bases separating them. The CDR3 runs to 15 residues.